The rows below give T cell receptor beta chains drawn from one sample of a study of blood T cell repertoires in COVID-19. Here immunoSEQ multiplex PCR was the method, and the copy in TCRdb shows in-frame clones only, minus some. The sample shows 95,000 to 150,000 clones, around 89% of them seen only once. The specimen was peripheral blood. Receptor source: a woman aged 55 to 70 with COVID-19, enrolled during active disease. CDR3s include the opening cysteine and the closing phenylalanine or tryptophan. A D gene is named only where the DNA matches it firmly. The size entry is marked missing in some rows and otherwise reads once, few, many or a size class.

>17|-|-|TRBV7-6|TRBJ1-6
TGTGCCAGCAGCCCTGGGGGGGGGATCGGGTCGGGTTCACCCCTCCACTTT
CASSPGGGIGSGSPLHF
>15|TRBD1|-|TRBV6-6|TRBJ1-4
TGTGCCAGCAGTTACACAGGGGGGGGCAGGGAAAAACTGTTTTTT
CASSYTGGGREKLFF
>14|TRBD1|-|TRBV28|TRBJ1-2
TGTGCCAGCAGTCAAACTCAGGGGGCGGGAGGCTACACCTTC
CASSQTQGAGGYTF
>16|TRBD1|-|TRBV7-3|TRBJ1-1
TGTGCCAGCAGCCCCCGACAGGGGGCGGGGGACACTGAAGCTTTCTTT
CASSPRQGAGDTEAFF
>15|-|-|TRBV7-9|TRBJ2-7
TGTGCCAGCAGCCCACGGGGGGCGCGAGCCTACGAGCAGTACTTC
CASSPRGARAYEQYF
>13|-|few|TRBV19|TRBJ1-2
TGTGCCAGTAGTATACAGGGGCTCTATGGCTACACCTTC
CASSIQGLYGYTF
>14|-|-|TRBV2|TRBJ2-2
TGTGCCAGCAGGGAGGCCCTGCAGGACGGGGAGCTGTTTTTT
CASREALQDGELFF
>13|TRBD1|-|TRBV30|TRBJ1-5
TGTGCCTGGAGTCCCGACAGGGAACAGCCCCAGCATTTT
CAWSPDREQPQHF
>17|TRBD1|-|TRBV11-2|TRBJ2-2
TGTGCCAGCAGCCATACGGGACAGGGGGAAGTAACCGGGGAGCTGTTTTTT
CASSHTGQGEVTGELFF
>16|TRBD1|-|TRBV6-1|TRBJ1-6
TGTGCCAGCAGTGAAGACTCCGGACAGGGGAATTCACCCCTCCACTTT
CASSEDSGQGNSPLHF
>14|-|once|TRBV19|TRBJ2-6
TGTGCCAGTATCTCCAGGGCTGGGGCCAACGTCCTGACTTTC
CASISRAGANVLTF
>14|-|-|TRBV19|TRBJ2-3
TGTGCCAGTAGTATAGGGGGGGGCGCAGATACGCAGTATTTT
CASSIGGGADTQYF
>13|TRBD1|-|TRBV5-4|TRBJ1-1
TGTGCCAGCAGCTACACAGGGGCCACTGAAGCTTTCTTT
CASSYTGATEAFF
>14|-|-|TRBV6-5|TRBJ2-5
TGTGCCAGCAGTTGGGTCCCGGGAGCGGAGACCCAGTACTTC
CASSWVPGAETQYF
>13|-|-|TRBV7-9|TRBJ1-1
TGTGCCAGCAGCTTAGAGGCGCCAGGGGAGGCTTTCTTT
CASSLEAPGEAFF
>16|TRBD1|-|TRBV25-1|TRBJ1-3
TGTGCCAGCAGTTGGGACAGGGGGATGGTCGGAAACACCATATATTTT
CASSWDRGMVGNTIYF
>14|-|-|TRBV9|TRBJ1-4
TGTGCCAGCAGCCCCCAGGGAACTAATGAAAAACTGTTTTTT
CASSPQGTNEKLFF